The T cell receptor beta chain described here comes from a study of T cells after posttransplantation cyclophosphamide. A marrow graft followed busulfan-fludarabine conditioning, with cyclophosphamide on days +3 and +4. This clone has only one observation. Its antigen is currently unknown. Sequencing was performed with immunoSEQ multiplex PCR; in TCRdb, only in-frame clones are kept and a portion is missing. The sample has around 21,000 clones, roughly 87% seen once. Germline V gives CDR1 MDHEN, CDR2 SYDVKM. This CDR3 contains 11 residues. Whole-study findings and limits: Recipient CMV seropositivity and CMV reactivation strongly tracked TRB clonality. Later blood repertoires were often dominated by clones from the donor CD8+ memory compartment.

The material sequenced was PBMCs, taken after allogeneic stem cell transplant with posttransplant cyclophosphamide. The clonotype comes from a female patient aged 35-55 years who received an allogeneic stem cell transplant from a related donor, was CMV-positive, and had no GVHD. Some of the T cells might come from the graft donor. The chain joins TRBV28 to TRBJ2-5; D gene uncertain. The end of the DNA aligns better with TRBJ2-7, so the J call may be wrong. The CDR3 DNA follows: TGTGCCAGCAGTCACCGATTCGAGCAGTACTTC. Its protein product is CASSHRFEQYF.